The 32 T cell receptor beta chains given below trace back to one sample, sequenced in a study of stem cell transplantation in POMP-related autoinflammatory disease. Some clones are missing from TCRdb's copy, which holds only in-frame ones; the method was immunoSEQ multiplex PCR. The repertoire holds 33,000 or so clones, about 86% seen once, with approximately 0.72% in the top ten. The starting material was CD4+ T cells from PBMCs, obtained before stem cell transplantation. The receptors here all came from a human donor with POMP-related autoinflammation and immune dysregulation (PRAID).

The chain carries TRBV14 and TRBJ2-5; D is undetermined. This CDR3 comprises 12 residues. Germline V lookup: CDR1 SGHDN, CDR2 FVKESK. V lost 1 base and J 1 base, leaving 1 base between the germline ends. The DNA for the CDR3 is TGTGCCAGCAGCCAAGCCCAAGAGACCCAGTACTTC. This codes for CASSQAQETQYF.

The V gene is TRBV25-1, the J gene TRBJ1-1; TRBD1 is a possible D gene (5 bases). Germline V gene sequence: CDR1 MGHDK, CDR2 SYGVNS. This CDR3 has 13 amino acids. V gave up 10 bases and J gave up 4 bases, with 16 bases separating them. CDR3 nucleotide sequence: TGTGCCACCAGCAAGGGGAGGAGCACTGAAGCTTTCTTT. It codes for CATSKGRSTEAFF.

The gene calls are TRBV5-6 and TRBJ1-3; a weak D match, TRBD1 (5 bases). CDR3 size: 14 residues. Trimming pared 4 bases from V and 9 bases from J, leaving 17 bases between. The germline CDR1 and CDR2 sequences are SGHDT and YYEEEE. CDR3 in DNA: TGTGCCAGCAGCACCGGGACGATCGTTGGCACCATATATTTT. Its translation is CASSTGTIVGTIYF.

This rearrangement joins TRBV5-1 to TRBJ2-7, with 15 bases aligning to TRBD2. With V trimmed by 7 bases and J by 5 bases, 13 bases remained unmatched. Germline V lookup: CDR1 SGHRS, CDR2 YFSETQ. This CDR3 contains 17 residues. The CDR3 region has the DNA TGCGCCAGCGGCTCAGGACTAGCGGGAGGGTTAAATGACGAGCAGTACTTC. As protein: CASGSGLAGGLNDEQYF.

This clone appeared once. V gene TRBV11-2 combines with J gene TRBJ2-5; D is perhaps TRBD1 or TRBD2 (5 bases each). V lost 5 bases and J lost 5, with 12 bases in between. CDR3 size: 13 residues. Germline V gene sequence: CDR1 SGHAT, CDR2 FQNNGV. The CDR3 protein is CASSPGARETQYF. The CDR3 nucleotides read TGTGCCAGCAGCCCCGGGGCCCGGGAGACCCAGTACTTC.

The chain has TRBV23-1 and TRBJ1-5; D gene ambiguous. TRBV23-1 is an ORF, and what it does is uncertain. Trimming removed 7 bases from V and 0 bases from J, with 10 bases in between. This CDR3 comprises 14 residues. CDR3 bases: TGCGCCAGCATGGCAAACCCTAGCAATCAGCCCCAGCATTTT. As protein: CASMANPSNQPQHF.

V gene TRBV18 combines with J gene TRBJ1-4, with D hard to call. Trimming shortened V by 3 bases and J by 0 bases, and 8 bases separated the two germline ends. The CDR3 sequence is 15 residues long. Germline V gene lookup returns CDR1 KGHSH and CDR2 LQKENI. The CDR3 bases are TGTGCCAGCTCACCCGACATTGCAACTAATGAAAAACTGTTTTTT. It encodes CASSPDIATNEKLFF.

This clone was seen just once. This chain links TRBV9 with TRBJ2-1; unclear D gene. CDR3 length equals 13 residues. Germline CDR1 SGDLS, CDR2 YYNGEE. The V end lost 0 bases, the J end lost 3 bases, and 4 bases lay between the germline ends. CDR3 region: CASSVGDYNEQFF. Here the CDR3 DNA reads TGTGCCAGCAGCGTAGGCGACTACAATGAGCAGTTCTTC.

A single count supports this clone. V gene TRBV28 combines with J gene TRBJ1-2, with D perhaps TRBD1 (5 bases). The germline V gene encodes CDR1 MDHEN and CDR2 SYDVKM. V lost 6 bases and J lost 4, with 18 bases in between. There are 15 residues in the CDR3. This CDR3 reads CASSSRRGDTYGYTF. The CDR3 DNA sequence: TGTGCCAGCAGCTCCCGCAGAGGGGATACCTATGGCTACACCTTC.

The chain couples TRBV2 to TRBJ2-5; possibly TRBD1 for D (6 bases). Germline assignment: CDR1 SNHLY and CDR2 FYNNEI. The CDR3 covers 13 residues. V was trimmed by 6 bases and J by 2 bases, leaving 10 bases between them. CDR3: CASSPTGQETQYF. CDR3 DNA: TGTGCCAGCAGCCCGACAGGTCAAGAGACCCAGTACTTC.

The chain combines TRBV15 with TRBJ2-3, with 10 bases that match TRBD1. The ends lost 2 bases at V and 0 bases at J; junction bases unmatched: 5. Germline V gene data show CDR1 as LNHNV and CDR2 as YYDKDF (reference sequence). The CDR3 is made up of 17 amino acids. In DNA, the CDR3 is TGTGCCACCAGCAGAATGAGACAGGGGGCTAGCACAGATACGCAGTATTTT. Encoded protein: CATSRMRQGASTDTQYF.

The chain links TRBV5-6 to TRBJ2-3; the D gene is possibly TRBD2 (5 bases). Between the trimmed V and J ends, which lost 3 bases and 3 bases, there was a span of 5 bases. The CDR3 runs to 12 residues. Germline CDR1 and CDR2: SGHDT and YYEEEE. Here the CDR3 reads CASSSGTDTQYF. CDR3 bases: TGTGCCAGCAGCTCGGGAACAGATACGCAGTATTTT.

CDR3 nucleotides: TGTGCCAGCAGTTTTTTACTAGCGGGAGTGAATGAGCAGTTCTTC. Amino acid sequence: CASSFLLAGVNEQFF. This sequence joins TRBV28 and TRBJ2-1; 11 nucleotides agree with TRBD2. Germline V lookup: CDR1 MDHEN, CDR2 SYDVKM. V was clipped by 3 bases and J by 7 bases; unmatched bases: 5. The CDR3 covers 15 residues.

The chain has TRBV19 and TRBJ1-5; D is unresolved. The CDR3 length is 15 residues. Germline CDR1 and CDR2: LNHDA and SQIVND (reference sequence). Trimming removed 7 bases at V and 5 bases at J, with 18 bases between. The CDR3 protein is CASTIRPLGDQPQHF. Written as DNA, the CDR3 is TGTGCCAGTACTATCAGACCTCTCGGCGATCAGCCCCAGCATTTT.

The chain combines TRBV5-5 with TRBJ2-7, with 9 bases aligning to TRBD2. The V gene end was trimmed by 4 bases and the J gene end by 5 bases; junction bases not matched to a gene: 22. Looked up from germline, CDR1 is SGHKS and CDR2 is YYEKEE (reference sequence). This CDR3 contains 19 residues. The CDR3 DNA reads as TGTGCCAGCAGCATCTCTAGCGGGGTAGGCCCCCCTCGAATGGACGAGCAGTACTTC. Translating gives CASSISSGVGPPRMDEQYF.

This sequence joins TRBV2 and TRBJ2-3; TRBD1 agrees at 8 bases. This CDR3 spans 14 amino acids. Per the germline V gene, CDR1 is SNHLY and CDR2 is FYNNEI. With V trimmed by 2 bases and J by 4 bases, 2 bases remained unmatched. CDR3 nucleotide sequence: TGTGCCAGCAGTGAACAGGGGGCCGCAGATACGCAGTATTTT. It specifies CASSEQGAADTQYF.

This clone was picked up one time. The CDR3 spells CASSYATGTGELFF. The CDR3 nucleotides are TGTGCCAGCAGTTACGCGACAGGGACCGGGGAGCTGTTTTTT. The chain has TRBV6-5 and TRBJ2-2; the match to TRBD1 covers 7 bases. Germline V gene lookup returns CDR1 MNHEY and CDR2 SVGAGI. Losses at the gene ends were 2 bases for V and 5 bases for J; bases not matched to a gene: 2. This CDR3 has 14 residues.

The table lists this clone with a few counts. CDR3 DNA sequence: TGTGCCAGCAGTTTACCGGATCAGCCCCAGCATTTT. It codes for CASSLPDQPQHF. The genes are TRBV28 and TRBJ1-5, with no clear D. The CDR3 covers 12 residues. In germline, CDR1 is MDHEN, CDR2 SYDVKM. V was clipped by 2 bases and J by 5 bases, with 4 bases between them.

The CDR3 region has the DNA TGTGCCAGCTCACCACGGGCGGGGGGGCACAATGAGCAGTTCTTC. Translation gives CASSPRAGGHNEQFF. The rearrangement joins TRBV18 to TRBJ2-1, with 9 bases matching TRBD2. V lost 1 base, J lost 5 bases, and 3 bases stayed unmatched. This CDR3 is built from 15 residues. Germline V gene lookup returns CDR1 KGHSH and CDR2 LQKENI.

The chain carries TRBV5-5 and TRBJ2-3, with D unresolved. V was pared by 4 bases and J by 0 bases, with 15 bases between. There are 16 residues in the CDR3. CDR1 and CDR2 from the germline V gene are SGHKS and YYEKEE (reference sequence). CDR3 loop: CASSSLGGTSTDTQYF. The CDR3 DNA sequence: TGTGCCAGCAGCAGCTTAGGCGGAACTAGCACAGATACGCAGTATTTT.

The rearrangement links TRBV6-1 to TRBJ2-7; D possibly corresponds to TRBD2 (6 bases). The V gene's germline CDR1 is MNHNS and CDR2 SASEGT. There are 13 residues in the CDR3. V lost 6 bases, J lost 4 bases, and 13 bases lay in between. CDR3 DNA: TGTGCCAGCAGCCTGTTGGAGGGGTACGAGCAGTACTTC. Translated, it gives CASSLLEGYEQYF.

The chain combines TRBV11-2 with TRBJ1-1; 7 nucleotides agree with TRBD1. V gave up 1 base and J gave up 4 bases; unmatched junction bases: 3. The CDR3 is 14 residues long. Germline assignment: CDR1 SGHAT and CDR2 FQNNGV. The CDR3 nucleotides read TGTGCCAGCAGCTTAGTGGAGGGGGCCACTGAAGCTTTCTTT. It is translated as CASSLVEGATEAFF.

CDR3 amino acids: CASSHRTEGEKLFF. CDR3 in DNA: TGTGCCAGCAGCCATCGGACAGAAGGTGAAAAACTGTTTTTT. The J gene is TRBJ1-4, the V gene TRBV14; TRBD1 is a possible D gene (6 bases). The CDR3 is made up of 14 amino acids. V lost 3 bases to trimming and J lost 7 bases, with 12 bases between them. Germline CDR1 is SGHDN and CDR2 is FVKESK.

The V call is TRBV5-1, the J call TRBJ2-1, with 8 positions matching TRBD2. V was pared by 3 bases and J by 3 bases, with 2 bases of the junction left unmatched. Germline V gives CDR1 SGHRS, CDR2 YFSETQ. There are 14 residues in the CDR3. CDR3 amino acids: CASSSGLVYNEQFF. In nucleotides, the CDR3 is TGCGCCAGCAGCTCGGGACTAGTCTACAATGAGCAGTTCTTC. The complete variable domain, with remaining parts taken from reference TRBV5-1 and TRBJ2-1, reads KAGVTQTPRYLIKTRGQQVTLSCSPISGHRSVSWYQQTPGQGLQFLFEYFSETQRNKGNFPGRFSGRQFSNSRSEMNVSTLELGDSALYLCASSSGLVYNEQFFGPGTRLTVL.

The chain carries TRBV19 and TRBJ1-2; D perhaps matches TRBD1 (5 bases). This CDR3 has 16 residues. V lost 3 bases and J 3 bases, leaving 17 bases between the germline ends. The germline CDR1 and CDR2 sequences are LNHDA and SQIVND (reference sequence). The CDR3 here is CASSMRWGGNYYGYTF. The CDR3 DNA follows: TGTGCCAGTAGTATGAGATGGGGGGGGAATTACTATGGCTACACCTTC.

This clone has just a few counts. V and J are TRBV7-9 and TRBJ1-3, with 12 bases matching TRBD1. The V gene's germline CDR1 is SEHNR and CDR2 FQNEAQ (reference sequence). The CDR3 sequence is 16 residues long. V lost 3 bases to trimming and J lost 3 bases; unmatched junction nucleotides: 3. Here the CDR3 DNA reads TGTGCCAGCAGCTTGGGACAGGGGGCTGATGGAAACACCATATATTTT. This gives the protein CASSLGQGADGNTIYF.

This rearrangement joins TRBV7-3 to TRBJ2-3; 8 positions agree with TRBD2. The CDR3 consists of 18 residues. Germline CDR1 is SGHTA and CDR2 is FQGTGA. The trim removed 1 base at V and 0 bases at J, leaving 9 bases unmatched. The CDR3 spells CASSLNRVAGRSTDTQYF. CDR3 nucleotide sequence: TGTGCCAGCAGCTTAAATCGGGTAGCGGGGCGGAGCACAGATACGCAGTATTTT.

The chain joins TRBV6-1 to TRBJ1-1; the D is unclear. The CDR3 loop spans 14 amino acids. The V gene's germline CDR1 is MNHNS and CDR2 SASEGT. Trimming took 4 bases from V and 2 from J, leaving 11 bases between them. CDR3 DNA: TGTGCCAGCAGTGTTATGACAATTAACACTGAAGCTTTCTTT. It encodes CASSVMTINTEAFF.

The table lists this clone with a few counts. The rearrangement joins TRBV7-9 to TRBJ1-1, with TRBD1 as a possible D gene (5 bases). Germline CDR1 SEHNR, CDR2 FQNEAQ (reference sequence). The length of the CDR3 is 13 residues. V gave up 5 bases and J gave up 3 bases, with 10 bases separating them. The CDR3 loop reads CASSPAGYTEAFF. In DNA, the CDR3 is TGTGCCAGCAGCCCTGCAGGGTACACTGAAGCTTTCTTT.

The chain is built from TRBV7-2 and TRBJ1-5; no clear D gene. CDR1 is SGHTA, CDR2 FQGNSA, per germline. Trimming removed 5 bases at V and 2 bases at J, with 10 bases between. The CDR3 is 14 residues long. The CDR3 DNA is TGTGCCAGCAGCGCCCGCCAGGGCAATCAGCCCCAGCATTTT. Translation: CASSARQGNQPQHF. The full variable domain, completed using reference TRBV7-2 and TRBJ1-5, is GAGVSQSPSNKVTEKGKDVELRCDPISGHTALYWYRQSLGQGLEFLIYFQGNSAPDKSGLPSDRFSAERTGGSVSTLTIQRTQQEDSAVYLCASSARQGNQPQHFGDGTRLSIL.

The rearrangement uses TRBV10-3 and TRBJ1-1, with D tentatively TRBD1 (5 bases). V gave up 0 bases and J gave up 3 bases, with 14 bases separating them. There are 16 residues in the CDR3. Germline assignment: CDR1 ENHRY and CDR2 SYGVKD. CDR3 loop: CAISESPGGTDTEAFF. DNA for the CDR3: TGTGCCATCAGTGAGTCGCCTGGGGGAACTGACACTGAAGCTTTCTTT.

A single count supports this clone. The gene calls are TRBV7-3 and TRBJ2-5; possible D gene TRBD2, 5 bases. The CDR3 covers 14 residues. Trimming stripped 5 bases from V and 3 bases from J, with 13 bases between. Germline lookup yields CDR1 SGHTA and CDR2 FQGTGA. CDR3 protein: CASSPAGRKETQYF. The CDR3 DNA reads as TGTGCCAGCAGCCCGGCGGGCCGGAAAGAGACCCAGTACTTC.